This T cell receptor (beta chain) derives from a study of blood T cell repertoires in COVID-19. Study as a whole: T cells, B-cell-depleted T cells, or PBMCs provided the cDNA or gDNA that served as material.

Methods used by the authors: Scientists estimated how many nucleated cells there were by amplifying reference gene primers. The assay was immunoSEQ multiplex PCR, and TCRdb's table has in-frame clones only and misses some. D and trimming were read from the DNA, whereas the V and J calls and clone size are those reported in that table. The sample has fewer than 200,000 clones, roughly 71% seen once. V lost 0 bases and J 0 bases, leaving 15 bases between the germline ends. CDR1 and CDR2 from the germline V gene are SGHDN and FVKESK. The CDR3 has 19 residues. Sequencing used peripheral blood. The gene calls are TRBV14 and TRBJ1-6; TRBD1 is a possible D gene (5 bases). This sequence originates from a woman at least 80 years old with acute or convalescent COVID-19. The CDR3 coding sequence is TGTGCCAGCAGCCAAGATTCAGGGTACGGGAGCTCCTATAATTCACCCCTCCACTTT. The encoded protein is CASSQDSGYGSSYNSPLHF.